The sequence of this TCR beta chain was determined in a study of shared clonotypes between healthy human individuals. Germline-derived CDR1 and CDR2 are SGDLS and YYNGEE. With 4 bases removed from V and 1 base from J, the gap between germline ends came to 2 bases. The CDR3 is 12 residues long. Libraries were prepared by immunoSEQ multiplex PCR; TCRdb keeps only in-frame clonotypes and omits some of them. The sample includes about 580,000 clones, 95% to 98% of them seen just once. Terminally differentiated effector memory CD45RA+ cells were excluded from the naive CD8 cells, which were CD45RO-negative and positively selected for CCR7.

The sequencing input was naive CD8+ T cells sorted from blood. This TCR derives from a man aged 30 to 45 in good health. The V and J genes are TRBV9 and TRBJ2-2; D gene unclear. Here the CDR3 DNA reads TGTGCCAGCAGCAGGAACACCGGGGAGCTGTTTTTT. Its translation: CASSRNTGELFF.